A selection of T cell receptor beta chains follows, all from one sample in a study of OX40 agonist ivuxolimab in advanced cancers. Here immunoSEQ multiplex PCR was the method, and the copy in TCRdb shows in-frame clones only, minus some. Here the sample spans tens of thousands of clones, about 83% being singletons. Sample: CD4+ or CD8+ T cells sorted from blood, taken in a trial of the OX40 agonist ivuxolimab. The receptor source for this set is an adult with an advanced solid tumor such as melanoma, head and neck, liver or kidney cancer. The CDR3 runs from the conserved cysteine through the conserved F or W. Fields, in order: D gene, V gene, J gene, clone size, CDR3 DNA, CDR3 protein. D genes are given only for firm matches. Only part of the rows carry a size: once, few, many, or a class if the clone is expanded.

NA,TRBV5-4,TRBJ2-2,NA,TGTGCCAGCAGCTTGGGGTCTGGGAACACCGGGGAGCTGTTTTTT,CASSLGSGNTGELFF
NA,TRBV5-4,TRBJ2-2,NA,TGTGCCAGCACCGTTGGACCCCTAAACACCGGGGAGCTGTTTTTT,CASTVGPLNTGELFF
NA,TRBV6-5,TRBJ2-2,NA,TGTGCCAGCAGTCCGACTAGTGCAAACACCGGGGAGCTGTCTTTT,CASSPTSANTGELSF
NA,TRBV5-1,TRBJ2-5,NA,TGCGCCAGCAGCGCAGGGGGGCAGCCAAGGGAGACCCAGTACTTC,CASSAGGQPRETQYF
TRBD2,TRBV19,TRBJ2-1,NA,TGTGCCAGTAGTATAGAAGGGACTAGAGGGCACAATGAGCAGTTCTTC,CASSIEGTRGHNEQFF
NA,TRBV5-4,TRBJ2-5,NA,TGTGCCAGCAGCGCCACTCTGGCCTACCAAGAGACCCAGTACTTC,CASSATLAYQETQYF
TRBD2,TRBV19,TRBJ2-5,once,TGTGCCAGTAGTATAGGGACTAGCGGGGGTGAGACCCAGTACTTC,CASSIGTSGGETQYF
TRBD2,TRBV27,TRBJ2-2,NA,TGTGCCAGCAGTCCCTTGGGAGGGCGGACCGGGGAGCTGTTTTTT,CASSPLGGRTGELFF
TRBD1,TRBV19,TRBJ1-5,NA,TGTGCCAGTAGTAACAGGGGGGATCAGCCCCAGCATTTT,CASSNRGDQPQHF
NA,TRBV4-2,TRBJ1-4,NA,TGTGCCAGCAGCCAAGATAAGGGTAGGGAAAAACTGTTTTTT,CASSQDKGREKLFF
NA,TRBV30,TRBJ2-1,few,TGTGCCTGGAGTGTGAAGGATTTACGACTCGATGAGCAGTTCTTC,CAWSVKDLRLDEQFF
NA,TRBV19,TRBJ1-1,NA,TGTGCCAGTAGTATAACCGGATCGGGAGCTTTCTTT,CASSITGSGAFF
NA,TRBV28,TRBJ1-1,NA,TGTGCCAGCAGTTTATTAACGGGGAAAAAAAACACTGAAGCTTTCTTT,CASSLLTGKKNTEAFF
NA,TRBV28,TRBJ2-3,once,TGTGCCAGCAGTCCCTCCACGGCGCTAAGTTATACGCAGTATTTT,CASSPSTALSYTQYF
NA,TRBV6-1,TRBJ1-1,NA,TGTGCCAGCAGTGAAGGGTTGATGAACACTGAAGCTTTCTTT,CASSEGLMNTEAFF
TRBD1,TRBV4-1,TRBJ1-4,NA,TGCGCCAGCAGCCAAGGACAGGGAGTGGCCGAAAAACTGTTTTTT,CASSQGQGVAEKLFF
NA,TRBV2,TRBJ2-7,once,TGTGCCAGCAGGGACTTGATTTGGGCCGAGGCTAACCCCTACGAGCAGTACTTC,CASRDLIWAEANPYEQYF
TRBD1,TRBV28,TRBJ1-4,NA,TGTGCCAGCAGTTTCCTGACAGGGGGCGGTGAAAAACTGTTTTTT,CASSFLTGGGEKLFF